Listed here is a single T cell receptor (beta chain). Its antigen is still unknown. This sample is drawn from a study of shared clonotypes between healthy human individuals. The table came from immunoSEQ multiplex PCR; TCRdb's copy has only in-frame clones and leaves some out. The data contain 650,000 to 750,000 clones, about two thirds of them singletons. Study results and caveats: Generation probabilities were higher for clonotypes shared across all four sorted-subset donors than for unshared ones.

The CDR3 covers 15 residues. Germline V gene sequence: CDR1 MNHNS, CDR2 SASEGT. The V gene lost 4 bases and the J gene lost 2 bases, with 12 bases spanning the gap. Input material: memory CD4+ T cells sorted from blood. The subset here: CD45RA-negative fraction. The J gene is TRBJ1-5, the V gene TRBV6-1, with D unclear. This TCR came from a woman in her 30s in good health. CDR3 coding DNA: TGTGCCAGCAGTGGGTGGGGTTATCGCAATCAGCCCCAGCATTTT. Residues: CASSGWGYRNQPQHF.